This record covers a single T cell receptor (beta chain). What it binds is not known. This entry comes from a study of a mutant IDH1 vaccine in newly diagnosed glioma. Study-wide background: In some groups vaccination began 4-6 weeks post-radiotherapy; others received it with temozolomide. Averaging 40.4 years of age, treated patients were approximately 60% male and around 38% female. Study-wide points: No link was apparently found between pseudoprogression and changes in top peripheral T cell clonotypes.

Method: immunoSEQ multiplex PCR; TCRdb's copy keeps in-frame clones and lacks some. The sample includes some 31,000 clones, roughly 80% of them seen just once. The time point is: week 35, safety follow-up. Topical imiquimod accompanied each vaccine dose, which consisted of 300 ug of mutant IDH1 20-mer peptide. Germline-derived CDR1 and CDR2 are LNHDA and SQIVND (reference sequence). There are 14 residues in the CDR3. V was clipped by 5 bases and J by 0 bases, with 7 bases between them. The source is a woman younger than 45 with glioma. Some clones in this sample may be carry-over from other donors' samples. Material: PBMCs, obtained from a glioma patient whose treatment included an IDH1 peptide vaccine. V is TRBV19 and J is TRBJ2-2; D may be TRBD2 (6 bases). The CDR3 here is CASSRDSNTGELFF. In DNA, the CDR3 is TGTGCCAGTAGTCGGGACTCGAACACCGGGGAGCTGTTTTTT.